Below, one T cell receptor beta chain is given with its context. Its antigen is not known. There were no recent acute infections or vaccinations among the donors, who were healthy HIV-negative adults. This sample was taken from a study of shared clonotypes between healthy human individuals. The study, taken as a whole, reports: Naive subsets typically showed greater estimated richness than memory subsets.

The authors split each subset's genomic DNA evenly across several immunoSEQ plates. Assay used: immunoSEQ multiplex PCR; TCRdb lists only in-frame clones, some missing. Of roughly 1,500,000 clones in the sample, around 98% were seen once. The sequence was collected from a man aged 25 to 45 in good health. What was sequenced was naive CD4+ T cells sorted from blood. Subset in this sample: CD45RA+ positively selected.

CDR3 DNA sequence: TGTGCCAGCAGTTACTCGATCCAGGGTCAGCCCCAGCATTTT. Protein: CASSYSIQGQPQHF. This chain uses TRBV6-5 with TRBJ1-5, with D possibly being TRBD1 (5 bases). V lost 0 bases to trimming and J lost 6 bases, with 9 bases between them. This CDR3 has 14 residues. Germline V CDR1 and CDR2: MNHEY, SVGAGI.